What follows are 20 T cell receptor beta chains derived from one specimen sequenced in a study of CD8+CD57+ T cells in acquired aplastic anemia (dated by TCRdb to the late 2010s). Reads for this sample came from an Illumina HiSeq 2000. Genomic DNA was used as template for profiling of TCR beta VDJ combinations and CDR3 sequences. The raw public reads went through TCRdb reprocessing: fastp at Q25, MiXCR clone calling, in-frame beta chains kept. Entries that share a CDR3 protein sequence are merged under the most common genes and DNA. The sample includes about 220,000 distinct CDR3 sequences, with about a third observed a single time. 1.1% of the sample is in the top ten clones. The sample consisted of sorted CD4+, CD8+, or CD8+CD57+ T cells (not recorded which) from PBMCs. The receptors were sampled from a human donor in good health, serving as a control.

This clonotype was seen a handful of times. The chain carries TRBV5-5 and TRBJ2-1, with D tentatively TRBD2 (6 bases). Germline V CDR1 and CDR2: SGHKS, YYEKEE (reference sequence). Between the trimmed V and J ends, which lost 0 bases and 9 bases, there was a span of 10 bases. This CDR3 contains 13 residues. This CDR3 reads CASSLAGGIEQFF. DNA of the CDR3: TGTGCCAGCAGCTTGGCGGGCGGGATTGAGCAGTTCTTC.

This clonotype has a count of ten or more. This rearrangement joins TRBV20-1 to TRBJ2-3; D remains unclear. Germline V lookup: CDR1 DFQATT, CDR2 SNEGSKA (reference sequence). The CDR3 length is 14 residues. Between the trimmed V and J ends, which lost 2 bases and 2 bases, there was a span of 11 bases. The CDR3 nucleotides are TGCAGTGCTAGATCCTGGTGGGACACAGATACGCAGTATTTT. Amino acids: CSARSWWDTDTQYF.

At least ten counts were recorded for this clonotype. The V gene is TRBV19, the J gene TRBJ1-5; possible D gene TRBD1, 6 bases. The germline CDR1 and CDR2 sequences are LNHDA and SQIVND (reference sequence). CDR3 length equals 16 residues. The ends were cut back, 5 bases at V and 0 bases at J, with 14 bases in the middle. CDR3 residues: CASSLRTDYSNQPQHF. DNA for the CDR3: TGTGCCAGTAGTCTCAGGACAGATTATAGCAATCAGCCCCAGCATTTT.

Details on this clonotype: A clone one base away is much larger, so this may be a read error. The chain links TRBV10-3 to TRBJ2-7; TRBD1 is a possible D gene (6 bases). The CDR3 is 15 amino acids. Looked up from germline, CDR1 is ENHRY and CDR2 is SYGVKD. CDR3 sequence (DNA): TGTGCCAGCAGTTACAAAGGTCAGGGGAACGCAAGGCAGCACTTC. It codes for CASSYKGQGNARQHF.

The sample holds many counts of this clonotype. Sequence at one end of the junction differs from germline and may be a read error. J is TRBJ2-1 and V is TRBV12-3 or TRBV12-4; 8 bases align to TRBD1. CDR3 length: 12 residues. Here the CDR3 DNA reads TGCCCCGATTTGGACAGGGACAATGAGCAGTTCTTC. It encodes CPDLDRDNEQFF.

In nucleotides, the CDR3 is TGTGCCAGCAGTGTGGGGGATGGCTACACCTTC. It encodes CASSVGDGYTF. V is TRBV2 and J is TRBJ1-2; D is possibly TRBD1 (5 bases). The CDR3 spans 11 residues. Trimming left V 4 bases short and J 6 bases short, with 6 bases between. In germline, CDR1 is SNHLY, CDR2 FYNNEI.

This clonotype was seen at least ten times. The chain is built from TRBV14 and TRBJ2-7, with unresolved D. Trimming pared 1 base from V and 6 bases from J, leaving 13 bases between. Germline V gene lookup returns CDR1 SGHDN and CDR2 FVKESK. The CDR3 has 14 residues. The CDR3 sequence: CASSQAYPPVEQYF. In DNA, the CDR3 is TGTGCCAGCAGCCAAGCGTACCCCCCGGTCGAGCAGTACTTC. Based on the CDR3 plus reference TRBV14 and TRBJ2-7, the full variable domain is EAGVTQFPSHSVIEKGQTVTLRCDPISGHDNLYWYRRVMGKEIKFLLHFVKESKQDESGMPNNRFLAERTGGTYSTLKVQPAELEDSGVYFCASSQAYPPVEQYFGPGTRLTVT.

This clonotype was seen repeatedly, ten times or more. This chain joins TRBV7-9 and TRBJ2-7; 7 bases fit TRBD1. This CDR3 has 14 amino acids. V was pared by 5 bases and J by 5 bases, with 9 bases of the junction left unmatched. In germline, CDR1 is SEHNR, CDR2 FQNEAQ (reference sequence). The CDR3 is CASSPGDRDHEQYF. CDR3 DNA: TGTGCCAGCAGCCCCGGCGACAGGGACCACGAGCAGTACTTC.

A word on this clonotype: An end of the junction does not agree with germline; a read error may underlie this. The gene calls are TRBV25-1 and TRBJ1-2, with D hard to call. In germline, CDR1 is MGHDK, CDR2 SYGVNS. CDR3 size: 14 residues. CDR3 in amino acids: CASSEWEGLHGYIF. In DNA form, the CDR3 reads TGTGCCAGCAGTGAATGGGAAGGGCTCCATGGCTACATCTTC.

With regard to this clonotype: Since a much larger clone is just one base distant, this may be a read error. The genes are TRBV11-2 and TRBJ2-2; D could derive from TRBD1 or TRBD2 (7 bases each). Germline V gene data show CDR1 as SGHAT and CDR2 as FQNNGV. CDR3 length: 16 residues. The CDR3 loop is CPSSSSDREGTGELFF. For the CDR3, the DNA is TGTCCCAGCAGCTCCTCCGACAGGGAGGGCACCGGGGAGCTGTTTTTT.

The genes are TRBV7-2 and TRBJ1-6; D is undetermined. CDR1 is SGHTA, CDR2 FQGNSA, per germline. Trimming left V 0 bases short and J 3 bases short, with 6 bases between. This CDR3 has 15 amino acids. In DNA, the CDR3 is TGTGCCAGCAGCTTAGCAGGCGGCTATAATTCACCCCTCCACTTT. This codes for CASSLAGGYNSPLHF.

This clonotype occurred many times. The V call is TRBV19, the J call TRBJ1-3; D remains unclear. This CDR3 region has 14 residues. Trimming stripped 8 bases from V and 0 bases from J, with 11 bases between. Per the germline V gene, CDR1 is LNHDA and CDR2 is SQIVND (reference sequence). CDR3 amino acids: CASRTAGSGNTIYF. CDR3 nucleotides: TGTGCCAGTCGGACGGCAGGCTCTGGAAACACCATATATTTT. Complete variable domain (other parts from reference TRBV19 and TRBJ1-3): DGGITQSPKYLFRKEGQNVTLSCEQNLNHDAMYWYRQDPGQGLRLIYYSQIVNDFQKGDIAEGYSVSREKKESFPLTVTSAQKNPTAFYLCASRTAGSGNTIYFGEGSWLTVV.

This clonotype has a count of ten or more. The chain links TRBV10-2 to TRBJ1-3; 7 bases are shared with TRBD1. Germline lookup yields CDR1 WSHSY and CDR2 SAAADI. J lost 3 bases, V lost 7 bases, and 3 bases had no gene match. The CDR3 runs 13 residues. CDR3 coding DNA: TGCGCCAGCACTTGGGACAGTGGAAACACCATATATTTT. It is translated as CASTWDSGNTIYF.

This clonotype was seen repeatedly, ten times or more. This CDR3 reads CSALRTGTHNEQFF. CDR3 DNA sequence: TGCAGTGCCCTCAGGACAGGGACCCACAATGAGCAGTTCTTC. The chain joins TRBV20-1 to TRBJ2-1; 8 bases are a match to TRBD1. Trimming removed 6 bases from V and 5 bases from J; junction bases left unmatched: 9. The length of the CDR3 is 14 residues. Germline CDR1 and CDR2: DFQATT and SNEGSKA (reference sequence).

This clonotype was counted many times. The chain is built from TRBV14 and TRBJ2-2, with D possibly being TRBD1 or TRBD2 (5 bases each). V was clipped by 9 bases and J by 1 base, with 12 bases between them. Germline V gives CDR1 SGHDN, CDR2 FVKESK. The CDR3 is 14 residues long. CDR3 coding DNA: TGTGCCAGTATCGGGACGGTGAACACCGGGGAGCTGTTTTTT. Translation: CASIGTVNTGELFF. Based on the CDR3 plus reference TRBV14 and TRBJ2-2, the full variable domain is EAGVTQFPSHSVIEKGQTVTLRCDPISGHDNLYWYRRVMGKEIKFLLHFVKESKQDESGMPNNRFLAERTGGTYSTLKVQPAELEDSGVYFCASIGTVNTGELFFGEGSRLTVL.

A few counts support this clonotype. This sequence joins TRBV5-4 and TRBJ1-1; possibly TRBD1 for D (6 bases). The CDR3 totals 15 residues. CDR1 and CDR2 (germline): SGHNT, YYREEE (reference sequence). Deletions cut 0 bases from V and 1 base from J, with 10 bases between. CDR3 loop: CASSLVGGRNTEAFF. The CDR3 bases are TGTGCCAGCAGCTTGGTAGGGGGTCGGAACACTGAAGCTTTCTTT. The complete variable domain, with remaining parts taken from reference TRBV5-4 and TRBJ1-1, reads ETGVTQSPTHLIKTRGQQVTLRCSSQSGHNTVSWYQQALGQGPQFIFQYYREEENGRGNFPPRFSGLQFPNYSSELNVNALELDDSALYLCASSLVGGRNTEAFFGQGTRLTVV.

This clonotype was detected a few times. This chain links TRBV25-1 with TRBJ1-6, with TRBD1 identical over 7 bases. Losses at the gene ends were 8 bases for V and 7 bases for J; bases not matched to a gene: 11. Germline-derived CDR1 and CDR2 are MGHDK and SYGVNS. The length of the CDR3 is 15 residues. The CDR3 region is CASRTMTGSNSPLHF. CDR3 in DNA: TGTGCCAGCCGTACCATGACAGGGTCGAATTCACCCCTCCACTTT. Looking up the rest from reference TRBV25-1 and TRBJ1-6 gives the full variable domain: EADIYQTPRYLVIGTGKKITLECSQTMGHDKMYWYQQDPGMELHLIHYSYGVNSTEKGDLSSESTVSRIRTEHFPLTLESARPSHTSQYLCASRTMTGSNSPLHFGNGTRLTVT.

This clonotype was seen ten or more times. The chain carries TRBV10-3 and TRBJ2-5, with TRBD2 matching 9 bases. CDR3 length: 16 residues. Germline V CDR1 and CDR2: ENHRY, SYGVKD. Trimming removed 3 bases from V and 4 bases from J; junction bases left unmatched: 9. In nucleotides, the CDR3 is TGTGCCATCAGTGATGCCGGCGGGGGGGCCTTAGAGACCCAGTACTTC. Translated, it gives CAISDAGGGALETQYF.

This clonotype was observed a few times. The V and J genes are TRBV27 and TRBJ2-7; 11 bases map to TRBD2. Trimming removed 9 bases from V and 0 bases from J; junction bases left unmatched: 4. Germline-derived CDR1 and CDR2 are MNHEY and SMNVEV (reference sequence). This CDR3 is built from 14 residues. CDR3 sequence: CASRLAGSSYEQYF. The CDR3 DNA reads as TGTGCCAGTAGACTAGCGGGGTCCTCCTACGAGCAGTACTTC.

This clonotype was picked up many times. The J gene is TRBJ2-1, the V gene TRBV6-4, with 7 bases matching TRBD1. The J segment lost 12 bases and the V segment lost 0 bases, leaving 5 bases of the junction unmatched. The CDR3 totals 13 residues. CDR1 is MRHNA and CDR2 is SNTAGT in the germline V gene. The CDR3 sequence is CASSDSRDSPQFF. As DNA, the CDR3 is TGTGCCAGCAGTGACTCGAGGGACAGTCCGCAGTTCTTC.